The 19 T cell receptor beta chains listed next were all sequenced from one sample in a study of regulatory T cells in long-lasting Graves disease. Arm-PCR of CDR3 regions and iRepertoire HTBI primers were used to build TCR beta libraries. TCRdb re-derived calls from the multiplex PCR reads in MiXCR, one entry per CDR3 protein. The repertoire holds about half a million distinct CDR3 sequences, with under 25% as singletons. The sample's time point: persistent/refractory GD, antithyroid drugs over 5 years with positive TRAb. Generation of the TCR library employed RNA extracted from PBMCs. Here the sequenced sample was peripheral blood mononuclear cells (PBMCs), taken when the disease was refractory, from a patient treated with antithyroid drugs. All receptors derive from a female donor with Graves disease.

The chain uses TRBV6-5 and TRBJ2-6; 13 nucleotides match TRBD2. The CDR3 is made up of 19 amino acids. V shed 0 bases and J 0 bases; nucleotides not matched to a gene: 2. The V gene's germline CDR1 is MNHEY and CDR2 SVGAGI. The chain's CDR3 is CASSYSGLAGSSGANVLTF. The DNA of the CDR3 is TGTGCCAGCAGTTACTCGGGACTAGCGGGGAGCTCTGGGGCCAACGTCCTGACTTTC.

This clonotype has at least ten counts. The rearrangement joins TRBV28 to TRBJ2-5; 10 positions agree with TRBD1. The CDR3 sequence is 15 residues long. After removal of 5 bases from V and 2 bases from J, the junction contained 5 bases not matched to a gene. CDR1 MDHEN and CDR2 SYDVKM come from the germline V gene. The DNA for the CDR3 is TGTGCCAGCAGTACCGACAGGGGGCGACAAGAGACCCAGTACTTC. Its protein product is CASSTDRGRQETQYF.

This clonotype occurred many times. CDR3 bases: TGTGCCAGCAGTTTGAATCCCGGGACAGGGTCGAGGAGGAACGAGCAGTACTTC. This sequence encodes CASSLNPGTGSRRNEQYF. This chain uses TRBV28 with TRBJ2-7, with 9 bases fitting TRBD1. CDR3 length equals 18 residues. CDR1 is MDHEN, CDR2 SYDVKM, per germline. Unmatched junction bases numbered 17, after V lost 3 bases and J lost 5 bases.

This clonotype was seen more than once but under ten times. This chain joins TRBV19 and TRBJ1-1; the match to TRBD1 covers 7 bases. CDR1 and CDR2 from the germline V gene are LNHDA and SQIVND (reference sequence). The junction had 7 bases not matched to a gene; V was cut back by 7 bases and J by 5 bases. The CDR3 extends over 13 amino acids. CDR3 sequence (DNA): TGTGCCAGTATCCAGGGGGGGCTGACTGAAGCTTTCTTT. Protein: CASIQGGLTEAFF.

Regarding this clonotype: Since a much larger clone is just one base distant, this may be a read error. CDR3 residues: CASSRSENTEASF. CDR3 coding DNA: TGTGCCAGCAGTCGGAGCGAGAACACTGAAGCTTCCTTT. The J gene is TRBJ1-1, the V gene TRBV28, with no clear D. The CDR3 covers 13 residues. Germline values: CDR1 MDHEN, CDR2 SYDVKM.

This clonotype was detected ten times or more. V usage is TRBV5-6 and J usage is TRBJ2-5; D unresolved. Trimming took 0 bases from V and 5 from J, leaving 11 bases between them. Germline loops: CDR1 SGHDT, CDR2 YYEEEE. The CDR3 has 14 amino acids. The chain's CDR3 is CASSLANPEETQYF. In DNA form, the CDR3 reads TGTGCCAGCAGCTTGGCCAACCCGGAGGAGACCCAGTACTTC. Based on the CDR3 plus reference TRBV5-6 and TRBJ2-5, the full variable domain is DAGVTQSPTHLIKTRGQQVTLRCSPKSGHDTVSWYQQALGQGPQFIFQYYEEEERQRGNFPDRFSGHQFPNYSSELNVNALLLGDSALYLCASSLANPEETQYFGPGTRLLVL.

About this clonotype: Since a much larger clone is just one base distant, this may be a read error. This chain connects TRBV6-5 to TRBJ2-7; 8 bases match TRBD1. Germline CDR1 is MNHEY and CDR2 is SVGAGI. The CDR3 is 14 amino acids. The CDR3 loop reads CASSYQGAPYGQYF. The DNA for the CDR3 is TGTGCCAGCAGTTACCAGGGGGCCCCCTACGGGCAGTACTTC.

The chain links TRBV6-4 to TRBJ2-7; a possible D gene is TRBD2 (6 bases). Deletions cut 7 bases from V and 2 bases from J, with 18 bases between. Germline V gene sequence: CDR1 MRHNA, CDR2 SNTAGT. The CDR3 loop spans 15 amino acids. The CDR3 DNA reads TGTGCCAGCACCCAAACAGGCGGGACCACCTACGAGCAGTACTTC. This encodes CASTQTGGTTYEQYF.

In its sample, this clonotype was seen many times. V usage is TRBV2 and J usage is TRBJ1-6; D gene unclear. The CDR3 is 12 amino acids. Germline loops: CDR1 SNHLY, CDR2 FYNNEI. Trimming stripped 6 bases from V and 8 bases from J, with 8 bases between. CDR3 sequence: CASRKVDSPLHF. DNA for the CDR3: TGTGCCAGCAGGAAGGTGGATTCACCCCTCCACTTT.

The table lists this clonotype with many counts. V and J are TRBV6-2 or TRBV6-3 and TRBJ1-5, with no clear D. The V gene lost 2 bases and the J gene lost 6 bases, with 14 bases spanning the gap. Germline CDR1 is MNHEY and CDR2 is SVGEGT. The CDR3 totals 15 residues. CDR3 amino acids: CASSYPDGSPQPQHF. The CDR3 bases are TGTGCCAGCAGTTACCCGGACGGCTCACCTCAGCCCCAGCATTTT.

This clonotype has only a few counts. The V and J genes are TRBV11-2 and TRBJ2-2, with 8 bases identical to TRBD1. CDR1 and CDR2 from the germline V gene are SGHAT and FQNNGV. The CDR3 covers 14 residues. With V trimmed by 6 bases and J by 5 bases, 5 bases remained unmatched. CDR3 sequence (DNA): TGTGCCAGCAGACAGGGGGTAGAGACCGGGGAGCTGTTTTTT. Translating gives CASRQGVETGELFF.

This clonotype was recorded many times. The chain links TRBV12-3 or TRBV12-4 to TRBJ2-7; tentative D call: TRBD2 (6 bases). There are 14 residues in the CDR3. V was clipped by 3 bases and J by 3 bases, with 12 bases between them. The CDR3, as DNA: TGTGCCAGCAGTTTGTACGGGAGCCGCTACGAGCAGTACTTC. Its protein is CASSLYGSRYEQYF.

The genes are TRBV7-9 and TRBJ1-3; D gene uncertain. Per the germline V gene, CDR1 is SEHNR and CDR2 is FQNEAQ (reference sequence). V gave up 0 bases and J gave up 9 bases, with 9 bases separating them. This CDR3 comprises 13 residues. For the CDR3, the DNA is TGTGCCAGCAGCTTAGCAAGCGAAGGCACCATATATTTT. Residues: CASSLASEGTIYF. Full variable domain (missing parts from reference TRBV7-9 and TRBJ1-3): DTGVSQNPRHKITKRGQNVTFRCDPISEHNRLYWYRQTLGQGPEFLTYFQNEAQLEKSRLLSDRFSAERPKGSFSTLEIQRTEQGDSAMYLCASSLASEGTIYFGEGSWLTVV.

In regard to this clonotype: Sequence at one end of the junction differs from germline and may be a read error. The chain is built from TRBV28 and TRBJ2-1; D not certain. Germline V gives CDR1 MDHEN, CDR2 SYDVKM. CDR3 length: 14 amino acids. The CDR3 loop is CASSQTSPYNEQLF. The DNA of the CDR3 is TGTGCCAGCAGTCAGACATCGCCCTACAATGAGCAGCTCTTC.

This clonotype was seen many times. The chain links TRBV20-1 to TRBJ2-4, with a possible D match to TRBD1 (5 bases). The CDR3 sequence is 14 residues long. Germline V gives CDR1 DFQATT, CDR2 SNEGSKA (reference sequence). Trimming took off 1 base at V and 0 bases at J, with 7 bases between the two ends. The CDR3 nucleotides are TGCAGTGCTAGAGTCCAGGGAGCCAAAAACATTCAGTACTTC. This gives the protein CSARVQGAKNIQYF.

The CDR3 protein is CASSRQGGGNTIYF. In DNA, the CDR3 is TGTGCCAGCAGCCGACAGGGTGGTGGAAACACCATATATTTT. The V gene is TRBV3-1, the J gene TRBJ1-3, with 7 nucleotides matching TRBD1. J lost 3 bases, V lost 4 bases, and 3 bases had no gene match. The CDR3 runs 14 residues. Germline loops: CDR1 LGHDT, CDR2 YNNKEL (reference sequence).

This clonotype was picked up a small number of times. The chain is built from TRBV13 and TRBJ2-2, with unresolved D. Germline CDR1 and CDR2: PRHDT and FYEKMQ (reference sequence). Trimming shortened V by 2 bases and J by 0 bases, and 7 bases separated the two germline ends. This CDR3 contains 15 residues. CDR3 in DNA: TGTGCCAGCAGCTTACCCAGGCCGAACACCGGGGAGCTGTTTTTT. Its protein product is CASSLPRPNTGELFF. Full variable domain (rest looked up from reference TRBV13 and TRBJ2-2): AAGVIQSPRHLIKEKRETATLKCYPIPRHDTVYWYQQGPGQDPQFLISFYEKMQSDKGSIPDRFSAQQFSDYHSELNMSSLELGDSALYFCASSLPRPNTGELFFGEGSRLTVL.

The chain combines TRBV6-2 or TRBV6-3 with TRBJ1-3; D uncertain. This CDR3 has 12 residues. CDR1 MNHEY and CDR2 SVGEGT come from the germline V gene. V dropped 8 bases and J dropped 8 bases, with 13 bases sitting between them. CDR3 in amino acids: CASGLLRHTIYF. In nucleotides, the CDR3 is TGTGCCAGCGGCCTCCTGAGACACACCATATATTTT.

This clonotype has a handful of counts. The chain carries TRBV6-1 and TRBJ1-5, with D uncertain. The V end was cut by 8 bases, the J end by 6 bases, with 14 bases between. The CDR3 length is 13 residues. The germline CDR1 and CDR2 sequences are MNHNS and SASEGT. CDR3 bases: TGTGCCAGCTCCCTGTTCGAGGGTCAGCCCCAGCATTTT. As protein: CASSLFEGQPQHF.